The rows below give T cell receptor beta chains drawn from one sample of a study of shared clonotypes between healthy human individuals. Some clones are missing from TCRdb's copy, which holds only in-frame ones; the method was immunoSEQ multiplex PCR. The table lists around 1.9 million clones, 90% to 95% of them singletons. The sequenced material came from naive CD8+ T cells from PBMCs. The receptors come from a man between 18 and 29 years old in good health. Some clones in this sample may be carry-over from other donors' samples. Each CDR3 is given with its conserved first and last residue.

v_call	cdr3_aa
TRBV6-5	CASSSGQLGYEQYF
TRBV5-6	CASSLLTRELADTQYF
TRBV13	CASSMTGGWYEQYF
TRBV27	CASRTPPDRGRSPQAFF
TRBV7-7	CASSLGFSSEQYF
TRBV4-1	CASSQESLAGAYEQYF
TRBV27	CASSLGGGYEQFF
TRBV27	CASSSLDRGQETQYF
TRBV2	CASSEGGQPYEQYF
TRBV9	CASSVGRGRLNTEAFF
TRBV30	CAWPGGTDGYTF
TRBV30	CAWSARGNTEAFF
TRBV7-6	CASRDRGGDEQYF
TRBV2	CASAERQGTHYEQYF
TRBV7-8	CASIRYGASSYNEQFF
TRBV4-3	CASSQARLVVDTQYF
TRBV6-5	CASSYGAPWQETQYF
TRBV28	CASSLRPGIYEQYF
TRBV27	CASRTLAAGGDEQFF
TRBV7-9	CASSLGGRIEKLFF
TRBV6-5	CASSWGEQVEAFF
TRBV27	CASSPNVGQGDEQFF
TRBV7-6	CASSVQRGTGELFF
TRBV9	CASSVGATRGDTQYF
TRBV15	CATSGRERNYEQYF
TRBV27	CASSPLLGGYEQYF
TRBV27	CASSPLPTPGQGENQPQHF
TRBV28	CASGTWGSDTEAFF
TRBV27	CASSRQGAGEGAFF
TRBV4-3	CASSQEVGANTGELFF
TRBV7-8	CASSLVGGLNTEAFF
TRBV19	CASSIGAGGTDTQYF
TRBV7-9	CASSSLAALYNEQFF
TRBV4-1	CASSQGRGSYEQYF
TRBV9	CASSAIAPITGGYDNEQFF
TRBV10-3	CAIRLDREGEQFF
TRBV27	CASSPGEDAEQFF
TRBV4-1	CASSQETGEVWQPQHF
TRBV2	CASRGIQETQYF
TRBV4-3	CASSQRTSGRALRPYEQYF
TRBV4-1	CASSQALAGSIEQYF
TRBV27	CASSLAAPYEQYF
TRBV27	CASRGTGHRPYEQYF
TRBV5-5	CASSLVVRLGAFF
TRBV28	CASSLLGQAETATQYF
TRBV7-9	CASSFTIESENIQYF
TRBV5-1	CASSLVGQGYEQYF
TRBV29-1	CSVEVSGNTEAFF
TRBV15	CATSRGTGGNTIYF
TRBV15	CATSRERGTPTWDRKNYGYTF
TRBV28	CASSYFPGELFF
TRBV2	CASISGRAVYEQYF
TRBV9	CASSGPETWETQYF
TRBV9	CASSPDTRYEQYF
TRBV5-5	CASSPYGNSNQPQHF
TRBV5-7	CASTVSGTGVSEQYF
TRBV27	CASSRTGGRGYTF
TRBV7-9	CASSLGSEGPLVYYYEQYF
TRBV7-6	CAVSSGAPGINEQYF
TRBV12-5	CASGRTGVGSYNEQFF